This T cell receptor beta chain was profiled in a study of blood T cell repertoires in COVID-19. About the research overall: Collection of acute and convalescent COVID-19 samples took place in the United States, Italy and Spain.

Germline-derived CDR1 and CDR2 are KGHDR and SFDVKD. Trimming cost V 5 bases and J 6 bases; bases outside gene matches: 10. CDR3 length equals 16 residues. Profiled with immunoSEQ multiplex PCR; TCRdb holds only in-frame clones, not every one. Of about 290,000 clones in the sample, approximately 86% are singletons; the top ten hold approximately 3.8%. Sequencing was carried out using peripheral blood. The receptor was isolated from a woman aged 45 to 65 with active or convalescent COVID-19. The chain joins TRBV24-1 to TRBJ2-1; 9 nucleotides match TRBD1. The CDR3 coding sequence is TGTGCCACCAGTGTACCCCAGGGGGACAGGGCCAATGAGCAGTTCTTC. Protein sequence: CATSVPQGDRANEQFF.